This T cell receptor (beta chain) was found in a study of shared clonotypes between healthy human individuals. Overall study context: There were three CD4 naive, three CD4 memory, two CD8 naive and one CD8 memory plates per donor.

The CDR3 consists of 12 residues. Germline lookup yields CDR1 MDHEN and CDR2 SYDVKM. Data came from immunoSEQ multiplex PCR; TCRdb stores just in-frame clones and leaves some out. The sample lists millions of clones; approximately 93% were seen once. The chain links TRBV28 to TRBJ2-5; no reliable D call. The J call may be mistaken, given a closer DNA end match to TRBJ2-7. The sample was naive CD4+ T cells from PBMCs. Indicated subset: CD45RA+ positively selected. This sequence was found in a man between 18 and 29 years old in good health. Some clones in this sample may be carry-over from other donors' samples. The CDR3 DNA follows: TGTGCCAGCAGTCTCCTATGGGACGAGCAGTACTTC. It encodes CASSLLWDEQYF.